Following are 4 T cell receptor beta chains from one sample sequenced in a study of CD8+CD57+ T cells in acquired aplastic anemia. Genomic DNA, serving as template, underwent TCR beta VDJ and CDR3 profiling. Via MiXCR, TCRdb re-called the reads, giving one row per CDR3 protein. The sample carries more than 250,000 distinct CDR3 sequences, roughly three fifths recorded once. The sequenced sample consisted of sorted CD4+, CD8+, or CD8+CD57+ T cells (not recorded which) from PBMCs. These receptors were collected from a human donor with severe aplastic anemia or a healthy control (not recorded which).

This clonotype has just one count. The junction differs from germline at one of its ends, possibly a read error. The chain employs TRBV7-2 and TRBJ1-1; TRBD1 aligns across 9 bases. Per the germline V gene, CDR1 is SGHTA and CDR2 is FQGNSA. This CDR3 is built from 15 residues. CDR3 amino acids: CVSRFTGGKDTKAFF. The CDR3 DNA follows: TGTGTCAGCAGATTCACAGGGGGCAAGGACACTAAAGCTTTCTTT.

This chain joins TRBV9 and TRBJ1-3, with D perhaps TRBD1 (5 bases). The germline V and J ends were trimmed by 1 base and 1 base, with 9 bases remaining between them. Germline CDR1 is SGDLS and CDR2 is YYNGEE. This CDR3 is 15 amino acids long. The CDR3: CASSVQGESGNTIYF. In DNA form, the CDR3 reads TGTGCCAGCAGCGTACAGGGCGAGTCTGGAAACACCATATATTTT.

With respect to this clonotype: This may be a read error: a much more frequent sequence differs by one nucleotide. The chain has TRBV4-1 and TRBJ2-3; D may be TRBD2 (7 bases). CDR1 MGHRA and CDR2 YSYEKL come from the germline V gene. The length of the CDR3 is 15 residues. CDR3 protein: CASNQGGGAGDTQYF. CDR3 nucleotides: TGCGCCAGCAACCAAGGGGGGGGGGCAGGAGATACGCAGTATTTT.

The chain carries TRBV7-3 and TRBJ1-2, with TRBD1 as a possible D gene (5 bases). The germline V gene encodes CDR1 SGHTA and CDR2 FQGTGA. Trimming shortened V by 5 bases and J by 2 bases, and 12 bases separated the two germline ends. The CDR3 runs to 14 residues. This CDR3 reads CASSTDPGNYGYTF. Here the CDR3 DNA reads TGTGCCAGCAGCACCGACCCAGGGAACTATGGCTACACCTTC.